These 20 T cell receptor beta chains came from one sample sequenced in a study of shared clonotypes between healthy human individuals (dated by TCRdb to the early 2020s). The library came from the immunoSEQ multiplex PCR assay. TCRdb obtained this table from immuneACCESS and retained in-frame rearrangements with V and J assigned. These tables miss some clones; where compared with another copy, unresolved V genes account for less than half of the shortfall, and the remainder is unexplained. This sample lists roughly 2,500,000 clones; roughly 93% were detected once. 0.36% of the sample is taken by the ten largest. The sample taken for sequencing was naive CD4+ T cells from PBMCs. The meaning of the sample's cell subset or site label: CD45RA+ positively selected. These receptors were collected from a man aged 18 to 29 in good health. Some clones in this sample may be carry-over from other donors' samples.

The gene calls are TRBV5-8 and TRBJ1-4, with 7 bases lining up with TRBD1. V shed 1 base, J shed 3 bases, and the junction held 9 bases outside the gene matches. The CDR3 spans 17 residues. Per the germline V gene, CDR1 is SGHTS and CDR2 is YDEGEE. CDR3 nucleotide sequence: TGTGCCAGCAGCTTGATAGGTGGGACAGCGGCTAATGAAAAACTGTTTTTT. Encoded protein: CASSLIGGTAANEKLFF.

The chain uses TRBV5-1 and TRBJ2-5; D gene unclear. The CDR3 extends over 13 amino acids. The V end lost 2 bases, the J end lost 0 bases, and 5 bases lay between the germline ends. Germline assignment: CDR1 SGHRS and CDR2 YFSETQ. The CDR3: CASSFKYQETQYF. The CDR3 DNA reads TGCGCCAGCAGCTTTAAGTACCAAGAGACCCAGTACTTC.

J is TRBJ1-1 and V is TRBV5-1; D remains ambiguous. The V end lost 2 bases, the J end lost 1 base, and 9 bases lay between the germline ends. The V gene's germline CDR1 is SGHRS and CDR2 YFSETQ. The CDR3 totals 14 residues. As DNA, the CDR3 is TGCGCCAGCAGCTTCGATCCAGGGAACACTGAAGCTTTCTTT. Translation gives CASSFDPGNTEAFF.

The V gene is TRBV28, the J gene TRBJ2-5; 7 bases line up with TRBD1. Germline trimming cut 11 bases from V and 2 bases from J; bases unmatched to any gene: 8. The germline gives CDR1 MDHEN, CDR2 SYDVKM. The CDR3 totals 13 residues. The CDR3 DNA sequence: TGTGCCTCAGGGGGTGGGAATCAAGAGACCCAGTACTTC. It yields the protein CASGGGNQETQYF. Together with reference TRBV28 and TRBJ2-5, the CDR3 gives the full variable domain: DVKVTQSSRYLVKRTGEKVFLECVQDMDHENMFWYRQDPGLGLRLIYFSYDVKMKEKGDIPEGYSVSREKKERFSLILESASTNQTSMYLCASGGGNQETQYFGPGTRLLVL.

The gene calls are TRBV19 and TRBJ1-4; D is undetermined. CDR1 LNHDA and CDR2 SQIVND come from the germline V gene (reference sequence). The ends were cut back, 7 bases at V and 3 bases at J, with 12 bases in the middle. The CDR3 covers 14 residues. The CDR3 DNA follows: TGTGCCAGTACACTTGGTCGTCCTAATGAAAAACTGTTTTTT. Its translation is CASTLGRPNEKLFF.

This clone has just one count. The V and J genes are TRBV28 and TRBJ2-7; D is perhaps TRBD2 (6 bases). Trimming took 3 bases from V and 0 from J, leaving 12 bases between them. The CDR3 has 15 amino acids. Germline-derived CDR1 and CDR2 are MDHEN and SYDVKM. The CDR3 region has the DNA TGTGCCAGCAGTTTTGGGGGGAAACTCTCCTACGAGCAGTACTTC. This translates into CASSFGGKLSYEQYF.

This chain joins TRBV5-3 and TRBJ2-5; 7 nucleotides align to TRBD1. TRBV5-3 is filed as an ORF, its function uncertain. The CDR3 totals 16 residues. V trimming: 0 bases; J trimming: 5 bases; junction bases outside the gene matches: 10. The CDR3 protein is CARSLGADRVSETQYF. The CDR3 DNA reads TGTGCCAGAAGCTTGGGAGCCGACAGGGTCTCCGAGACCCAGTACTTC.

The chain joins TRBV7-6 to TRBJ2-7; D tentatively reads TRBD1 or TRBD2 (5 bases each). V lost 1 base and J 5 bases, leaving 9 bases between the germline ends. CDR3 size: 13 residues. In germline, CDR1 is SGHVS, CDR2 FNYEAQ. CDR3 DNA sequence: TGTGCCAGCAGCTTAGGTGTGGGGGACGAGCAGTACTTC. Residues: CASSLGVGDEQYF.

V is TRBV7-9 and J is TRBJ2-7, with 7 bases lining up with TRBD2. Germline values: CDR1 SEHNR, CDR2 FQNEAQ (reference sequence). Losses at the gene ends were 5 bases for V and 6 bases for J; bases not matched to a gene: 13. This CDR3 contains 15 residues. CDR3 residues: CASSPSTGTTGEQYF. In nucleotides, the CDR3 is TGTGCCAGCAGCCCGTCGACCGGGACTACCGGCGAGCAGTACTTC.

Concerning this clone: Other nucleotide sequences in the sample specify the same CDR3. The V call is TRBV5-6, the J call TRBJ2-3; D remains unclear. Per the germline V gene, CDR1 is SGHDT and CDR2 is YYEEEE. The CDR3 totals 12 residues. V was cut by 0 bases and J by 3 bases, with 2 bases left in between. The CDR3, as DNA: TGTGCCAGCAGCTTGGCAACAGATACGCAGTATTTT. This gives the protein CASSLATDTQYF.

The CDR3, as DNA: TGCGCCAGCAGCTCCGTGAGCGGGAGGGGGTCCTACGAGCAGTACTTC. Amino acids: CASSSVSGRGSYEQYF. The chain recombines TRBV5-1 with TRBJ2-7; 10 bases align to TRBD2. Germline CDR1 SGHRS, CDR2 YFSETQ. This CDR3 has 16 amino acids. V was pared by 3 bases and J by 1 base, with 7 bases of the junction left unmatched.

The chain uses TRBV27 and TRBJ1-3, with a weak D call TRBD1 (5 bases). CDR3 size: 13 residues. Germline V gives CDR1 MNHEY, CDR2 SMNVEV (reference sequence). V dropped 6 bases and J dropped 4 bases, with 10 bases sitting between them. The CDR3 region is CASRTGGGNTIYF. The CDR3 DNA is TGTGCCAGCAGGACGGGGGGGGGAAACACCATATATTTT.

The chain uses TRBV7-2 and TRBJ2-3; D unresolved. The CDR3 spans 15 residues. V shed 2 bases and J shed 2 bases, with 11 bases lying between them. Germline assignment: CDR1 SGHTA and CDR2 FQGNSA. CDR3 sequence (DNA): TGTGCCAGCAGCTTAACCCTCTTCTACACAGATACGCAGTATTTT. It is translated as CASSLTLFYTDTQYF.

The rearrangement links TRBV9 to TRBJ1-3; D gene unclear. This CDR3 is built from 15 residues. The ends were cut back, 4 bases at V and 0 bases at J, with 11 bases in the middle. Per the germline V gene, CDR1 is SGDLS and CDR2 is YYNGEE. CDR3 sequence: CASSLPRGSGNTIYF. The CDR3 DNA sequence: TGTGCCAGCAGCCTGCCCCGTGGCTCTGGAAACACCATATATTTT.

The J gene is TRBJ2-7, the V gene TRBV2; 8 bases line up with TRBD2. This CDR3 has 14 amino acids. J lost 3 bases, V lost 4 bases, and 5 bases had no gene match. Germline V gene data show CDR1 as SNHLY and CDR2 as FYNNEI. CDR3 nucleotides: TGTGCCAGCAGTGCCGGGAGGGTGGGCTACGAGCAGTACTTC. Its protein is CASSAGRVGYEQYF.

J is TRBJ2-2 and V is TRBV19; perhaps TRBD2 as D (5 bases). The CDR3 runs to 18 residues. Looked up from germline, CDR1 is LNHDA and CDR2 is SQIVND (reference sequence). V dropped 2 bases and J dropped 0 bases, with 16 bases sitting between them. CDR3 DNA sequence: TGTGCCAGTAGTATACCGCCGAGGGTTAGCGCGAACACCGGGGAGCTGTTTTTT. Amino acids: CASSIPPRVSANTGELFF. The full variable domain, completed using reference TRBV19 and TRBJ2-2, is DGGITQSPKYLFRKEGQNVTLSCEQNLNHDAMYWYRQDPGQGLRLIYYSQIVNDFQKGDIAEGYSVSREKKESFPLTVTSAQKNPTAFYLCASSIPPRVSANTGELFFGEGSRLTVL.

The CDR3 is CASSPDRDEQFF. The CDR3 DNA reads TGTGCCAGCAGCCCCGACAGGGATGAGCAGTTCTTC. The rearrangement links TRBV9 to TRBJ2-1, with TRBD1 matching 7 bases. V was clipped by 4 bases and J by 8 bases; unmatched bases: 3. The CDR3 runs to 12 residues. In germline, CDR1 is SGDLS, CDR2 YYNGEE.

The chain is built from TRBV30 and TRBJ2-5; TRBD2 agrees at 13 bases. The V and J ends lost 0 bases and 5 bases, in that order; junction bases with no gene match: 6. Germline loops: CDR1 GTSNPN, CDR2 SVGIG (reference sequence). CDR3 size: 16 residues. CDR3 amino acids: CAWSVTSGRREETQYF. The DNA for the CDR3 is TGTGCCTGGAGTGTGACTAGCGGGAGGCGAGAGGAGACCCAGTACTTC.

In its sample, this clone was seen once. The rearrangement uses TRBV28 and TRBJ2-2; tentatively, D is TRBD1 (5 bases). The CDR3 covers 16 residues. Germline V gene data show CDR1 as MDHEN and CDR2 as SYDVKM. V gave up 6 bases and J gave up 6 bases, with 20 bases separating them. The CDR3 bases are TGTGCCAGCAGGCCCCACCAGGGTAGAAGGCCCGGGGAGCTGTTTTTT. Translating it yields CASRPHQGRRPGELFF.

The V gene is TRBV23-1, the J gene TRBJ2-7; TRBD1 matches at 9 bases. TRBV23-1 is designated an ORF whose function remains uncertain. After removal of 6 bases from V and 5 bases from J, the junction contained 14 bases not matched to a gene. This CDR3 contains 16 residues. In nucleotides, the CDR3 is TGCGCCAGCAGCCCAAATCCGGGACAGGGAGGCCACGAGCAGTACTTC. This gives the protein CASSPNPGQGGHEQYF.